This T cell receptor beta chain was sequenced during a study of regulatory T cells in long-lasting Graves disease. Study-level information: New Graves' disease cases had less than 3 months of antithyroid drugs.

Arm-PCR of CDR3 regions and iRepertoire HTBI primers were the basis on which TCR beta libraries were built. TCRdb passed the multiplex PCR reads through MiXCR, listing each CDR3 protein once. The table has 250,000 or so distinct CDR3 sequences, just over 20% seen once. This clonotype was counted ten times or more. The antigen remains undetermined. Time point in this sample: newly diagnosed GD, antithyroid drugs for less than 3 months. There was RNA extracted from PBMCs, and the TCR library was made from it. Study findings and constraints: Analyses excluded thyroid tissue, covering peripheral blood alone. Relative to new patients (roughly 950), persistent patients exhibited greater sharing of public clonotypes (2,741).

V lost 0 bases, J lost 3 bases, and 9 bases stayed unmatched. The CDR3 spans 17 residues. The V gene's germline CDR1 is LGHDT and CDR2 YNNKEL (reference sequence). The sequence was obtained from a female donor with Graves disease. Source: peripheral blood mononuclear cells (PBMCs), taken at new diagnosis, from a patient treated with antithyroid drugs. The V and J genes are TRBV3-1 and TRBJ2-3, with TRBD2 matching 7 bases. Written as DNA, the CDR3 is TGTGCCAGCAGCCAAGATTACTGGGGGGGGATTACAGATACGCAGTATTTT. Its protein product is CASSQDYWGGITDTQYF.